This is a list of T cell receptor beta chains from one sample in a study of shared clonotypes between healthy human individuals. Produced via immunoSEQ multiplex PCR; TCRdb's table is partial and in-frame only. The table has over 750,000 clones, just over 95% seen once; the top ten hold less than 0.25%. The sample was naive CD8+ T cells sorted from blood. All receptors come from a man aged 25 to 40 in good health. Both conserved end residues are part of each CDR3. The order of the fields is clone size, V gene, J gene, CDR3 protein. Size is stated for part of the rows, as once, few or many counts, or as a class when the clone is expanded.

abundance: NA; v_gene: TRBV27; j_gene: TRBJ2-7; CDR3aa: CASSFSFEGIAYEQYF
abundance: once; v_gene: TRBV19; j_gene: TRBJ2-3; CDR3aa: CASTGGFSEPLTDTQYF
abundance: NA; v_gene: TRBV4-1; j_gene: TRBJ2-2; CDR3aa: CASTPEGFTPTGELFF
abundance: once; v_gene: TRBV27; j_gene: TRBJ1-1; CDR3aa: CASSLTTALNTEAFF
abundance: NA; v_gene: TRBV7-9; j_gene: TRBJ1-1; CDR3aa: CASSLKGVVPEAFF
abundance: NA; v_gene: TRBV7-9; j_gene: TRBJ1-1; CDR3aa: CASSLAGGWAFF
abundance: NA; v_gene: TRBV5-6; j_gene: TRBJ2-1; CDR3aa: CASSLDLGGYNEQFF
abundance: NA; v_gene: TRBV5-1; j_gene: TRBJ2-7; CDR3aa: CASSPGTSGNDEQYF
abundance: NA; v_gene: TRBV5-3; j_gene: TRBJ1-5; CDR3aa: CARRGPGQIFQPQHF
abundance: once; v_gene: TRBV11-3; j_gene: TRBJ2-3; CDR3aa: CASSSNTGVRGTDTQYF
abundance: NA; v_gene: TRBV2; j_gene: TRBJ1-2; CDR3aa: CASSEEKQGVNYGYTF
abundance: once; v_gene: TRBV6-1; j_gene: TRBJ1-4; CDR3aa: CASSEVGTDEKLFF
abundance: NA; v_gene: TRBV7-8; j_gene: TRBJ1-5; CDR3aa: CASSLDLNNQPQHF
abundance: NA; v_gene: TRBV19; j_gene: TRBJ1-5; CDR3aa: CATKIGGYGGNQPQHF
abundance: NA; v_gene: TRBV11-2; j_gene: TRBJ2-5; CDR3aa: CASSSGLAGELETQYF
abundance: NA; v_gene: TRBV7-7; j_gene: TRBJ2-1; CDR3aa: CASSLGLAGVNEQFF
abundance: NA; v_gene: TRBV11-3; j_gene: TRBJ2-1; CDR3aa: CASSGRDRAYNEQFF
abundance: NA; v_gene: TRBV27; j_gene: TRBJ1-5; CDR3aa: CASSFITHLQGEGQPQHF
abundance: NA; v_gene: TRBV7-9; j_gene: TRBJ2-1; CDR3aa: CASSLGNEQFF
abundance: NA; v_gene: TRBV7-8; j_gene: TRBJ2-1; CDR3aa: CASSLELAGPYNEQFF
abundance: NA; v_gene: TRBV13; j_gene: TRBJ2-7; CDR3aa: CASSYTNSGTAYEQYF
abundance: NA; v_gene: TRBV15; j_gene: TRBJ2-3; CDR3aa: CATSRDTPRLAGSTDTQYF
abundance: NA; v_gene: TRBV9; j_gene: TRBJ2-3; CDR3aa: CASSPGLSTDTQYF
abundance: NA; v_gene: TRBV10-3; j_gene: TRBJ1-3; CDR3aa: CATRETGLGNTIYF
abundance: NA; v_gene: TRBV4-3; j_gene: TRBJ2-1; CDR3aa: CASSQVPLRLLNSYNEQFF
abundance: NA; v_gene: TRBV9; j_gene: TRBJ1-2; CDR3aa: CASSVGGGDGYTF
abundance: once; v_gene: TRBV11-2; j_gene: TRBJ2-1; CDR3aa: CASSLETSRPYNEQFF
abundance: NA; v_gene: TRBV19; j_gene: TRBJ2-1; CDR3aa: CASSTRQGPYNEQFF
abundance: NA; v_gene: TRBV5-8; j_gene: TRBJ2-7; CDR3aa: CASSFLAGPPGEQYF
abundance: NA; v_gene: TRBV30; j_gene: TRBJ1-5; CDR3aa: CAWSGAGGGPGGNQPQHF
abundance: NA; v_gene: TRBV7-9; j_gene: TRBJ2-2; CDR3aa: CASSPQGYTGELFF
abundance: NA; v_gene: TRBV7-9; j_gene: TRBJ2-3; CDR3aa: CASSPFAMGLTDTQYF
abundance: NA; v_gene: TRBV6-6; j_gene: TRBJ2-7; CDR3aa: CASSFLGTGYYEQYF
abundance: NA; v_gene: TRBV7-9; j_gene: TRBJ2-7; CDR3aa: CASSFRFGKRESYEQYF
abundance: NA; v_gene: TRBV11-2; j_gene: TRBJ2-7; CDR3aa: CASSLALGLAVYEQYF
abundance: NA; v_gene: TRBV5-6; j_gene: TRBJ1-2; CDR3aa: CASSSTGFYGYTF
abundance: NA; v_gene: TRBV7-2; j_gene: TRBJ2-3; CDR3aa: CASSFELAGVADTQYF
abundance: once; v_gene: TRBV29-1; j_gene: TRBJ2-1; CDR3aa: CSVESQAGSSYNEQFF
abundance: NA; v_gene: TRBV9; j_gene: TRBJ2-3; CDR3aa: CASSPRRLADTQYF
abundance: NA; v_gene: TRBV7-9; j_gene: TRBJ2-1; CDR3aa: CASSLAGGRSYNEQFF
abundance: NA; v_gene: TRBV5-6; j_gene: TRBJ2-5; CDR3aa: CASSYGLAGVGSTVETQYF
abundance: NA; v_gene: TRBV7-3; j_gene: TRBJ2-7; CDR3aa: CASSPTESAYEQYF
abundance: NA; v_gene: TRBV27; j_gene: TRBJ2-3; CDR3aa: CASSSEQGGSDTQYF
abundance: NA; v_gene: TRBV7-9; j_gene: TRBJ2-7; CDR3aa: CASSLVAYYEQYF
abundance: NA; v_gene: TRBV2; j_gene: TRBJ2-7; CDR3aa: CASSETVGDFSYEQYF
abundance: NA; v_gene: TRBV9; j_gene: TRBJ2-1; CDR3aa: CASSRTSGIYNEQFF
abundance: NA; v_gene: TRBV7-9; j_gene: TRBJ2-1; CDR3aa: CASSSSGQGPTNEQFF
abundance: NA; v_gene: TRBV7-3; j_gene: TRBJ1-1; CDR3aa: CASSLAGTNTEAFF